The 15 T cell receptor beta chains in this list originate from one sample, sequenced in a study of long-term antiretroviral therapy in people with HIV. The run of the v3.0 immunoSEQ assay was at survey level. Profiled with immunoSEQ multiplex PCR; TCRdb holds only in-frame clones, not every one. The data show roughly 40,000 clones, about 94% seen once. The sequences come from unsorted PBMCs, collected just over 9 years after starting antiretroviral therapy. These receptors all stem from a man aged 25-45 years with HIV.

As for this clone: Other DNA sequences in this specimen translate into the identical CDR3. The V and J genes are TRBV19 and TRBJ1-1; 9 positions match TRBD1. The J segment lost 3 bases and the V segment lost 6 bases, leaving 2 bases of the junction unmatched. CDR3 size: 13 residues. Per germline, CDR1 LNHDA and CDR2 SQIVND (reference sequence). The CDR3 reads CASRDRGYTEAFF. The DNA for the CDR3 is TGTGCCAGTAGGGACAGGGGATACACTGAAGCTTTCTTT.

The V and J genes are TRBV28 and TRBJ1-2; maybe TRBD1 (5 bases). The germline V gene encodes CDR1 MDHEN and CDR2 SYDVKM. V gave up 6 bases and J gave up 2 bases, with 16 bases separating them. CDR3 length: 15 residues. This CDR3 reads CASSGPGDPNYGYTF. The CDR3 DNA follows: TGTGCCAGCAGCGGCCCGGGGGACCCAAACTATGGCTACACCTTC.

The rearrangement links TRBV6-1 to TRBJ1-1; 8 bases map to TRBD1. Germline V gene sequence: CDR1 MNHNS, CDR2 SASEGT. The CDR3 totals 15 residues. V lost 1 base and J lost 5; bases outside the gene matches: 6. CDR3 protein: CASSEDPGGVTEAFF. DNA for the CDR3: TGTGCCAGCAGTGAAGACCCAGGGGGCGTTACTGAAGCTTTCTTT.

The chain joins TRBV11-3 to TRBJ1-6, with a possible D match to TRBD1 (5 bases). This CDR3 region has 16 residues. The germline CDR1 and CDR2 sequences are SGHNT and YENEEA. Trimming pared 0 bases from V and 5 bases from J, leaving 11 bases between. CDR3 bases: TGTGCCAGCAGCTTAGAGTTTCGGGGGGATAATTCACCCCTCCACTTT. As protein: CASSLEFRGDNSPLHF.

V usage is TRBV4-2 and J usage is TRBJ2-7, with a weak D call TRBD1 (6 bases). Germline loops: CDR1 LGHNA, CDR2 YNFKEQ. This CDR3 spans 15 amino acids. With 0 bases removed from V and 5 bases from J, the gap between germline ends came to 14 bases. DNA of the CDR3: TGTGCCAGCAGCCAAGAACGGTCAGGGGCGGACGAGCAGTACTTC. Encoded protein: CASSQERSGADEQYF.

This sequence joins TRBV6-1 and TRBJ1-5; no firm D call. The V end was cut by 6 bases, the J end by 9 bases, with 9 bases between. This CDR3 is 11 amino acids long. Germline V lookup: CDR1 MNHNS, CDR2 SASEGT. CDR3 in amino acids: CASRTRGPQHF. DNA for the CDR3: TGTGCCAGCAGGACGCGGGGGCCCCAGCATTTT.

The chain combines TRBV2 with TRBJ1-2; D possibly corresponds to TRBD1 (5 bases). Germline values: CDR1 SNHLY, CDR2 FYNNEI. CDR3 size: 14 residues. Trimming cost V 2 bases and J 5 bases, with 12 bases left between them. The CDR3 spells CASSERGTGYGYTF. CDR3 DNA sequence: TGTGCCAGCAGTGAAAGGGGAACCGGATATGGCTACACCTTC. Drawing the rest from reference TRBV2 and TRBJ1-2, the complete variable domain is EPEVTQTPSHQVTQMGQEVILRCVPISNHLYFYWYRQILGQKVEFLVSFYNNEISEKSEIFDDQFSVERPDGSNFTLKIRSTKLEDSAMYFCASSERGTGYGYTFGSGTRLTVV.

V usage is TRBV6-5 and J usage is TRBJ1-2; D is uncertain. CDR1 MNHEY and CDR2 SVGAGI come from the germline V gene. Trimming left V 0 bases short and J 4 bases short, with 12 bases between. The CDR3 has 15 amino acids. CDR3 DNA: TGTGCCAGCAGTTACTCGATAGGCGGCTCCTATGGCTACACCTTC. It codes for CASSYSIGGSYGYTF.

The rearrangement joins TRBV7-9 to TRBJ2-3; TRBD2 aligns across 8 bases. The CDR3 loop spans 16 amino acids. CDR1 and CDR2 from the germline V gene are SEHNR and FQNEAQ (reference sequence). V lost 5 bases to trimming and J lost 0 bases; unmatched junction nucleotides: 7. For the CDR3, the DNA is TGTGCCAGCAGCCCTCGAGCGGGGGAGAGCACAGATACGCAGTATTTT. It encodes CASSPRAGESTDTQYF.

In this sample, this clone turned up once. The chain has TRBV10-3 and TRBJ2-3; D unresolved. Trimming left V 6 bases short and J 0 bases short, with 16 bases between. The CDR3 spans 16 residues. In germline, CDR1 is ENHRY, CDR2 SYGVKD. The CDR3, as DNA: TGTGCCATCAGCCCCGATGTTGGGCGTAGCACAGATACGCAGTATTTT. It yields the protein CAISPDVGRSTDTQYF.

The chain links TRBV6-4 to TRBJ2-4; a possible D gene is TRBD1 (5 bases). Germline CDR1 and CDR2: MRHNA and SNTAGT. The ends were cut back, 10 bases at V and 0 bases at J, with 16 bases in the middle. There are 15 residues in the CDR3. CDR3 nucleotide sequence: TGTGCCACCAAGGGCTCAGGGATAGCCAAAAACATTCAGTACTTC. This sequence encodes CATKGSGIAKNIQYF.

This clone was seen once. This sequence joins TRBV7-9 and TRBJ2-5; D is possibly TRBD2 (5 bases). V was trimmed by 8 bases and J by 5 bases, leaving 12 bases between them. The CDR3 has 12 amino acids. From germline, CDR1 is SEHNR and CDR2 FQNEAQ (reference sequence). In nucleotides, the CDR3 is TGTGCCAGCGTAGCGTTGAGGGAGACCCAGTACTTC. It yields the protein CASVALRETQYF.

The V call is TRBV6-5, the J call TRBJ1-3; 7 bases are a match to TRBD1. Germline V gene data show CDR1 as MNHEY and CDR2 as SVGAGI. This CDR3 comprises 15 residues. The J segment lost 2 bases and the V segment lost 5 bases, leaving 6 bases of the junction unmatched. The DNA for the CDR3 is TGTGCCAGCAGTCAGGACAGGTACCCTGGAAACACCATATATTTT. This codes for CASSQDRYPGNTIYF.

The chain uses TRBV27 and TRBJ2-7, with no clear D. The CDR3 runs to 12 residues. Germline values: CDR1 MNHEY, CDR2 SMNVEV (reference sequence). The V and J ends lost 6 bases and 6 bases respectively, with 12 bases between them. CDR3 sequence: CASRPNYGEQYF. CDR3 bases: TGTGCCAGCAGGCCTAATTATGGCGAGCAGTACTTC.

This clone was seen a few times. For the CDR3, the DNA is TGTGCCAGCAGTGAAGGGACAGGGGGCTACAATGAGCAGTTCTTC. It codes for CASSEGTGGYNEQFF. The chain recombines TRBV6-1 with TRBJ2-1; the match to TRBD1 covers 10 bases. This CDR3 contains 15 residues. CDR1 MNHNS and CDR2 SASEGT come from the germline V gene. V shed 1 base, J shed 3 bases, and the junction held 0 bases outside the gene matches.